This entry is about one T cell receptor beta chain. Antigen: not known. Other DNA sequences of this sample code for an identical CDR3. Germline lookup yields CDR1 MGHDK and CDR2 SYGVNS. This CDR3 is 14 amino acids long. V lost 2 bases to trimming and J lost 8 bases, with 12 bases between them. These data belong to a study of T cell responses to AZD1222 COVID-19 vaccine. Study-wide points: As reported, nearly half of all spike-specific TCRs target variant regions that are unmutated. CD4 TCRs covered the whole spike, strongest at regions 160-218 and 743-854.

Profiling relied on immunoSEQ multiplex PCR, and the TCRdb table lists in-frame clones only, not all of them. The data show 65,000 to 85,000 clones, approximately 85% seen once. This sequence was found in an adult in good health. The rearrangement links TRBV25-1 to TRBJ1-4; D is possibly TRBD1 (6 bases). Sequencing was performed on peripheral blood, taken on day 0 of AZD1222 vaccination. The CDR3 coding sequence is TGTGCCAGCAGTGAAGCGGGGGGCCGAGAAAAACTGTTTTTT. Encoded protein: CASSEAGGREKLFF. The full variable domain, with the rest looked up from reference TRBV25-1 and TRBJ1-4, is EADIYQTPRYLVIGTGKKITLECSQTMGHDKMYWYQQDPGMELHLIHYSYGVNSTEKGDLSSESTVSRIRTEHFPLTLESARPSHTSQYLCASSEAGGREKLFFGSGTQLSVL.